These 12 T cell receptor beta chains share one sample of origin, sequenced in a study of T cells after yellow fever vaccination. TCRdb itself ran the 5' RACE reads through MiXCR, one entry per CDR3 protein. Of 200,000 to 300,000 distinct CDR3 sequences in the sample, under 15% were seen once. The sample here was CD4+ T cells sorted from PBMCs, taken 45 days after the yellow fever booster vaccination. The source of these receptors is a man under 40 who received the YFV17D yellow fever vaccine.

The CDR3 region is CAMGGSTGADTQYF. Written as DNA, the CDR3 is TGTGCCATGGGGGGCTCCACGGGGGCAGATACGCAGTATTTT. The J gene is TRBJ2-3, the V gene TRBV28, with D perhaps assigned TRBD1 or TRBD2 (6 bases each). Trimming stripped 10 bases from V and 4 bases from J, with 18 bases between. This CDR3 has 14 residues. Germline V lookup: CDR1 MDHEN, CDR2 SYDVKM.

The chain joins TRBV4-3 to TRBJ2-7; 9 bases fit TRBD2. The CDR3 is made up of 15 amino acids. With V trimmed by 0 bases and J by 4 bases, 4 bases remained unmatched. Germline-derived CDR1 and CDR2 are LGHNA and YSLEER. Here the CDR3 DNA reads TGCGCCAGCAGCCAAGACCCTAGCGGGGCTTACGAGCAGTACTTC. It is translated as CASSQDPSGAYEQYF.

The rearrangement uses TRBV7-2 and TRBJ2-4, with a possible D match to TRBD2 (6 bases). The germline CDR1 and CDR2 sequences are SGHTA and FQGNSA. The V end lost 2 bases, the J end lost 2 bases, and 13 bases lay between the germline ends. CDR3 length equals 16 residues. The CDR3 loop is CASSLPGGGTKNIQYF. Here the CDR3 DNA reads TGTGCCAGCAGCTTACCGGGTGGGGGGACCAAAAACATTCAGTACTTC.

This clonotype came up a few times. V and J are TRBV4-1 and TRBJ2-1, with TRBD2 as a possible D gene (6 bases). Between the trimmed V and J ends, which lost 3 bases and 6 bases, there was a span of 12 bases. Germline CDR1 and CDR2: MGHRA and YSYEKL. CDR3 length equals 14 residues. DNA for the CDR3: TGCGCCAGCAGCCAGTCTACTAGCTTCAATGAGCAGTTCTTC. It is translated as CASSQSTSFNEQFF.

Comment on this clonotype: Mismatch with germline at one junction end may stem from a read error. The CDR3 sequence is CASSQDLASGTDTQYF. CDR3 sequence (DNA): TGCGCCAGCAGCCAAGATCTGGCTAGCGGCACAGATACGCAGTATTTT. This rearrangement joins TRBV4-2 to TRBJ2-3; weak D call: TRBD2 (6 bases). The CDR3 runs 16 residues. CDR1 is LGHNA and CDR2 is YNFKEQ in the germline V gene.

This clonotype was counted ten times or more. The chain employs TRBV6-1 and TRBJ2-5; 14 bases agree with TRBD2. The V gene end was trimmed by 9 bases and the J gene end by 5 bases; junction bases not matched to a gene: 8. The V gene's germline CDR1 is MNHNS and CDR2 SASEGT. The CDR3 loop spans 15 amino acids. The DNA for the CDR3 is TGTGCCAGTGGACTAGCGGGAGGCCTAGTGGAGACCCAGTACTTC. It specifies CASGLAGGLVETQYF.

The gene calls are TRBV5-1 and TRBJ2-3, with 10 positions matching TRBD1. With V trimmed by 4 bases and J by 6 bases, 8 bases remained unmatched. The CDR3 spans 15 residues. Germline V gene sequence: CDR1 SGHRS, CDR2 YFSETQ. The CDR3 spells CASSLDRGPGDTQYF. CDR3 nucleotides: TGCGCCAGCAGCCTCGACAGGGGGCCGGGGGATACGCAGTATTTT.

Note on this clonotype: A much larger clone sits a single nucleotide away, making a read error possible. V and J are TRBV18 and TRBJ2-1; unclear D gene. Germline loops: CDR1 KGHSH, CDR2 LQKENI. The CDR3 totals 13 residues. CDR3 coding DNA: TGTGCCAGCTCAGAGAGCTCCAACAATGAGCAGTTCTTC. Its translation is CASSESSNNEQFF.

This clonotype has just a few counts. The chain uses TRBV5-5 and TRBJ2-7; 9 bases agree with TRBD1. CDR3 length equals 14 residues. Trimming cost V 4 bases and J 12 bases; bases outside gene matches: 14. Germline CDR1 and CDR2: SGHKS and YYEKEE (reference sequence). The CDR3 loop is CASSTRDRAPRGYF. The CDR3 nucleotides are TGTGCCAGCAGCACCCGGGACAGGGCTCCCCGGGGGTACTTC.

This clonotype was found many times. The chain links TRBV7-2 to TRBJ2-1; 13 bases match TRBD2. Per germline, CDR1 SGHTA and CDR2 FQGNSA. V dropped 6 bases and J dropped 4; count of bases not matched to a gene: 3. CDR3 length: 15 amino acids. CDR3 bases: TGTGCCAGCAGTAGGACTAGCGGGAGTTACAATGAGCAGTTCTTC. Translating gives CASSRTSGSYNEQFF. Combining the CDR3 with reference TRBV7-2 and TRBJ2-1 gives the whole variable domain GAGVSQSPSNKVTEKGKDVELRCDPISGHTALYWYRQSLGQGLEFLIYFQGNSAPDKSGLPSDRFSAERTGGSVSTLTIQRTQQEDSAVYLCASSRTSGSYNEQFFGPGTRLTVL.

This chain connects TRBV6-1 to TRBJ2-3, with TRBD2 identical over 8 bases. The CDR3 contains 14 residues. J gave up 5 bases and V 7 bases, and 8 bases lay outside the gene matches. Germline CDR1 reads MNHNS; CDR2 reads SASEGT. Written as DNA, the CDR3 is TGTGCCAGCAAGAGCGGGAGCCTGGTAGATACGCAGTATTTT. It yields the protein CASKSGSLVDTQYF.

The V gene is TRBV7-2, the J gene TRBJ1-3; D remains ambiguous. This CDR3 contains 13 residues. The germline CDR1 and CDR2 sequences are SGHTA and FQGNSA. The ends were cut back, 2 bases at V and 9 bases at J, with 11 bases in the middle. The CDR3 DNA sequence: TGTGCCAGCAGCTTATCAGCGGATGTCACCATATATTTT. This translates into CASSLSADVTIYF.